This entry lists 27 T cell receptor beta chains sequenced from one sample in a study of blood T cell repertoires in COVID-19. The repertoire was sequenced with immunoSEQ multiplex PCR; TCRdb's copy has only in-frame clones and lacks some. Of 95,000 to 100,000 clones in the sample, about four fifths were seen once. Sequenced material: peripheral blood. Every receptor here comes from a woman of 80 years or more with active or convalescent COVID-19.

The V and J genes are TRBV19 and TRBJ1-1, with 7 positions matching TRBD1. CDR3 size: 18 residues. Germline values: CDR1 LNHDA, CDR2 SQIVND (reference sequence). The V segment lost 3 bases and the J segment 0 bases; nucleotides outside the gene matches: 13. Here the CDR3 DNA reads TGTGCCAGTAGTATGGGGGTAGACAGGGCAGACATGAACACTGAAGCTTTCTTT. As protein: CASSMGVDRADMNTEAFF.

The CDR3 nucleotides are TGTGCCAGCAGCTCACAGGGGGCCGTCTCCTACGAGCAGTACTTC. This codes for CASSSQGAVSYEQYF. This chain links TRBV5-4 with TRBJ2-7, with 9 bases that match TRBD1. The CDR3 is 15 amino acids. The V and J ends lost 3 bases and 0 bases, in that order; junction bases with no gene match: 4. Germline V CDR1 and CDR2: SGHNT, YYREEE (reference sequence).

DNA for the CDR3: TGTGCCAGCAGCTTGGGCAGGGGCATGAACACTGAAGCTTTCTTT. It encodes CASSLGRGMNTEAFF. The V call is TRBV7-8, the J call TRBJ1-1, with a tentative D call TRBD1 (6 bases). Trimming took 3 bases from V and 0 from J, leaving 11 bases between them. There are 15 residues in the CDR3. Per germline, CDR1 SGHVS and CDR2 FQNEAQ.

The V call is TRBV6-6, the J call TRBJ1-4, with 8 nucleotides matching TRBD1. Trimming took 6 bases from V and 5 from J; bases not matched to a gene: 11. Germline CDR1 is MNHNY and CDR2 is SVGAGI (reference sequence). This CDR3 is 16 amino acids long. For the CDR3, the DNA is TGTGCCAGCAGCTCCATCCGGGACAGGCTCAATGAAAAACTGTTTTTT. It encodes CASSSIRDRLNEKLFF.

This clone was detected only once. This rearrangement joins TRBV5-1 to TRBJ2-5; a possible D gene is TRBD1 (5 bases). The CDR3 extends over 15 amino acids. Trimming shortened V by 1 base and J by 4 bases, and 14 bases separated the two germline ends. Germline lookup yields CDR1 SGHRS and CDR2 YFSETQ. The CDR3 here is CASSLFRAAGETQYF. The CDR3 DNA sequence: TGCGCCAGCAGCTTGTTCAGGGCAGCTGGAGAGACCCAGTACTTC.

V usage is TRBV25-1 and J usage is TRBJ2-4; the match to TRBD1 covers 11 bases. The germline V gene encodes CDR1 MGHDK and CDR2 SYGVNS. With V trimmed by 2 bases and J by 6 bases, 3 bases remained unmatched. The CDR3 contains 15 residues. The CDR3 here is CASSEQGTGGNIQYF. Here the CDR3 DNA reads TGTGCCAGCAGTGAACAGGGGACAGGGGGAAACATTCAGTACTTC.

CDR3 region: CASSLDRGTDTQYF. CDR3 in DNA: TGTGCCAGCAGTTTGGACAGGGGAACAGATACGCAGTATTTT. The chain employs TRBV6-5 and TRBJ2-3; TRBD1 agrees at 9 bases. This CDR3 region has 14 residues. Trimming at V came to 4 bases and at J to 3 bases, leaving 2 bases not matched to a gene. Germline CDR1 is MNHEY and CDR2 is SVGAGI.

This clone was recorded a few times. The chain couples TRBV27 to TRBJ1-1; no definite D call. Per germline, CDR1 MNHEY and CDR2 SMNVEV (reference sequence). V was trimmed by 6 bases and J by 4 bases, leaving 12 bases between them. The CDR3 is 13 amino acids. CDR3 nucleotide sequence: TGTGCCAGCAGCCAGCGTGTAGGCACTGAAGCTTTCTTT. Protein: CASSQRVGTEAFF.

This chain joins TRBV7-4 and TRBJ2-1; a possible D gene is TRBD1 (6 bases). Germline lookup yields CDR1 SGHVT and CDR2 SQSDAQ. V was pared by 5 bases and J by 4 bases, with 15 bases between. CDR3 length: 15 amino acids. The CDR3 DNA sequence: TGTGCCAGCAGCCCCTGGGACACCTGTTACAATGAGCAGTTCTTC. Translating gives CASSPWDTCYNEQFF.

This clone has a single count. The chain employs TRBV6-1 and TRBJ1-6, with a possible D match to TRBD1 (6 bases). This CDR3 is 17 amino acids long. Germline V gives CDR1 MNHNS, CDR2 SASEGT. The V and J ends lost 3 bases and 2 bases respectively, with 14 bases between them. The CDR3 reads CASSEHRAVTYNSPLHF. In nucleotides, the CDR3 is TGTGCCAGCAGTGAGCACAGGGCAGTCACCTATAATTCACCCCTCCACTTT.

This chain joins TRBV6-1 and TRBJ2-5; possible D gene TRBD1, 6 bases. Germline V gene data show CDR1 as MNHNS and CDR2 as SASEGT. The CDR3 spans 14 residues. The ends were cut back, 3 bases at V and 3 bases at J, with 11 bases in the middle. CDR3 residues: CASSELGAKETQYF. CDR3 DNA sequence: TGTGCCAGCAGTGAGCTGGGGGCGAAAGAGACCCAGTACTTC.

This rearrangement joins TRBV11-3 to TRBJ2-7; TRBD2 is a possible D gene (5 bases). Trimming pared 0 bases from V and 6 bases from J, leaving 12 bases between. The CDR3 has 14 residues. Germline V gene sequence: CDR1 SGHNT, CDR2 YENEEA. CDR3 protein: CASSLEGDSREQYF. CDR3 sequence (DNA): TGTGCCAGCAGCTTAGAGGGAGATTCGCGCGAGCAGTACTTC. Filled out from reference TRBV11-3 and TRBJ2-7, the complete variable domain reads EAGVVQSPRYKIIEKKQPVAFWCNPISGHNTLYWYLQNLGQGPELLIRYENEEAVDDSQLPKDRFSAERLKGVDSTLKIQPAELGDSAVYLCASSLEGDSREQYFGPGTRLTVT.

This chain links TRBV7-3 with TRBJ2-1; 11 bases map to TRBD2. The trim removed 5 bases at V and 3 bases at J, leaving 3 bases unmatched. This CDR3 contains 15 residues. Germline V gene lookup returns CDR1 SGHTA and CDR2 FQGTGA. The CDR3 protein is CASSIAGGSYNEQFF. The CDR3 DNA sequence: TGTGCCAGCAGCATAGCGGGAGGGAGCTACAATGAGCAGTTCTTC.

The table lists this clone with a few counts. The chain combines TRBV19 with TRBJ2-6; unclear D gene. Trimming cost V 10 bases and J 0 bases, with 13 bases left between them. This CDR3 region has 15 residues. Germline-derived CDR1 and CDR2 are LNHDA and SQIVND (reference sequence). CDR3: CAIGIPSSGANVLTF. In DNA form, the CDR3 reads TGTGCCATCGGCATACCTAGCTCTGGGGCCAACGTCCTGACTTTC.

The rearrangement joins TRBV30 to TRBJ1-2, with D maybe TRBD1 (6 bases). CDR1 is GTSNPN, CDR2 SVGIG, per germline (reference sequence). V gave up 2 bases and J gave up 5 bases, with 12 bases separating them. This CDR3 comprises 13 residues. The CDR3 sequence: CAWSRGRGYGYTF. The CDR3 DNA reads as TGTGCCTGGAGTCGGGGCAGGGGTTATGGCTACACCTTC. Together with reference TRBV30 and TRBJ1-2, the CDR3 gives the full variable domain: SQTIHQWPATLVQPVGSPLSLECTVEGTSNPNLYWYRQAAGRGLQLLFYSVGIGQISSEVPQNLSASRPQDRQFILSSKKLLLSDSGFYLCAWSRGRGYGYTFGSGTRLTVV.

The chain links TRBV19 to TRBJ2-1; 13 bases are shared with TRBD2. CDR1 is LNHDA, CDR2 SQIVND, per germline (reference sequence). CDR3 size: 16 residues. The V and J ends lost 5 bases and 4 bases, in that order; junction bases with no gene match: 5. CDR3 protein: CASSATSGRLYNEQFF. The CDR3, as DNA: TGTGCCAGTAGTGCGACTAGCGGGAGGCTATACAATGAGCAGTTCTTC.

J is TRBJ2-5 and V is TRBV7-2; 10 nucleotides match TRBD2. CDR3 size: 15 residues. Trimming removed 3 bases from V and 2 bases from J; junction bases left unmatched: 3. CDR1 and CDR2 (germline): SGHTA, FQGNSA. DNA for the CDR3: TGTGCCAGCAGCTTGACTAGCGGGTATCAAGAGACCCAGTACTTC. Translating gives CASSLTSGYQETQYF.

The genes are TRBV6-5 and TRBJ1-2, with D possibly being TRBD1 (6 bases). This CDR3 region has 13 residues. The V gene lost 5 bases and the J gene lost 2 bases, with 9 bases spanning the gap. CDR1 MNHEY and CDR2 SVGAGI come from the germline V gene. The CDR3 coding sequence is TGTGCCAGCAGTCGAGGGACAAACTATGGCTACACCTTC. Translating it yields CASSRGTNYGYTF.

V usage is TRBV6-2 or TRBV6-3 and J usage is TRBJ2-6; D is possibly TRBD2 (6 bases). V lost 5 bases to trimming and J lost 2 bases, with 13 bases between them. CDR3 size: 16 residues. Per the germline V gene, CDR1 is MNHEY and CDR2 is SVGEGT. The CDR3 reads CASSPFWGAGANVLTF. CDR3 in DNA: TGTGCCAGCAGTCCGTTTTGGGGGGCTGGGGCCAACGTCCTGACTTTC.

The V call is TRBV9, the J call TRBJ1-1; 7 bases fit TRBD1. Germline V lookup: CDR1 SGDLS, CDR2 YYNGEE. The CDR3 totals 14 residues. V lost 0 bases and J lost 4; bases outside the gene matches: 3. The CDR3 DNA follows: TGTGCCAGCAGCGTAGGACCAGGGGGCACTGAAGCTTTCTTT. Translated, it gives CASSVGPGGTEAFF.

Only one count was recorded for this clone. The CDR3 DNA reads TGTGCCAGCAGTCGGAGGGTGACGAACACTGAAGCTTTCTTT. As protein: CASSRRVTNTEAFF. The chain uses TRBV28 and TRBJ1-1; D unclear. Germline V gives CDR1 MDHEN, CDR2 SYDVKM. V was shortened by 5 bases and J by 1 base, with 11 bases between the two germline ends. The CDR3 is 14 residues long.

V gene TRBV5-1 combines with J gene TRBJ2-1, with 7 bases matching TRBD1. V lost 0 bases and J lost 1; bases outside the gene matches: 1. CDR1 SGHRS and CDR2 YFSETQ come from the germline V gene. The CDR3 length is 15 residues. CDR3 loop: CASSLETGSYNEQFF. The CDR3 coding sequence is TGCGCCAGCAGCTTGGAGACAGGGTCCTACAATGAGCAGTTCTTC. The full variable domain, its missing parts supplied by reference TRBV5-1 and TRBJ2-1, is KAGVTQTPRYLIKTRGQQVTLSCSPISGHRSVSWYQQTPGQGLQFLFEYFSETQRNKGNFPGRFSGRQFSNSRSEMNVSTLELGDSALYLCASSLETGSYNEQFFGPGTRLTVL.

The V gene is TRBV2, the J gene TRBJ1-6; tentative D call: TRBD1 (5 bases). Trimming removed 3 bases at V and 14 bases at J, with 14 bases between. The CDR3 consists of 13 residues. In germline, CDR1 is SNHLY, CDR2 FYNNEI. CDR3 protein: CASSDRRGNTLHF. The CDR3 DNA sequence: TGTGCCAGCAGTGATCGTAGGGGAAACACCCTCCACTTT.

The chain has TRBV18 and TRBJ1-2; the D gene is possibly TRBD1 (5 bases). This CDR3 spans 12 amino acids. V gave up 6 bases and J gave up 6 bases, with 11 bases separating them. The V gene's germline CDR1 is KGHSH and CDR2 LQKENI. CDR3 loop: CASSATGDGYTF. The CDR3 bases are TGTGCCAGCTCGGCTACAGGAGATGGCTACACCTTC.

This chain uses TRBV7-2 with TRBJ2-7; 7 bases are shared with TRBD2. The CDR3 is 15 residues long. V shed 1 base and J 4 bases; nucleotides not matched to a gene: 7. Germline V CDR1 and CDR2: SGHTA, FQGNSA. The CDR3 loop is CASSLVGRAPYEQYF. The CDR3, as DNA: TGTGCCAGCAGCTTAGTAGGGAGGGCCCCTTACGAGCAGTACTTC.

The V call is TRBV7-9, the J call TRBJ1-1; 9 positions agree with TRBD1. Germline assignment: CDR1 SEHNR and CDR2 FQNEAQ (reference sequence). V trimming: 6 bases; J trimming: 6 bases; junction bases outside the gene matches: 5. The CDR3 is 13 residues long. CDR3 coding DNA: TGTGCCAGCAGTTCACAGGGGGCTTCTGAAGCTTTCTTT. Translating gives CASSSQGASEAFF.

The rearrangement joins TRBV30 to TRBJ1-2; D remains ambiguous. Germline loops: CDR1 GTSNPN, CDR2 SVGIG (reference sequence). V was cut by 4 bases and J by 4 bases, with 16 bases left in between. The CDR3 totals 14 residues. The chain's CDR3 is CAWTLGGLAYGYTF. The CDR3 DNA sequence: TGTGCCTGGACCCTTGGAGGGTTGGCCTATGGCTACACCTTC.